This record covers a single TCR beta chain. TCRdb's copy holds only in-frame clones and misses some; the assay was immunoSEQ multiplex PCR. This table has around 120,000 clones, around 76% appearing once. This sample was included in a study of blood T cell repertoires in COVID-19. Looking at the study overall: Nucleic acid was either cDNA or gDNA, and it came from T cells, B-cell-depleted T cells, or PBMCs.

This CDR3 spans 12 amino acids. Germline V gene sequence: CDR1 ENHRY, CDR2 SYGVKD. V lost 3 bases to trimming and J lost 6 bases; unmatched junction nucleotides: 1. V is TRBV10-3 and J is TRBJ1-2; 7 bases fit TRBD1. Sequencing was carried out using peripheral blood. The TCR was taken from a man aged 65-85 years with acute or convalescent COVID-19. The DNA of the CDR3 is TGTGCCATCAGTGACGGGACAGATGGCTACACCTTC. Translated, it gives CAISDGTDGYTF.